These 21 T cell receptor beta chains originate from one sample sequenced in a study of blood T cell repertoires in COVID-19. Sequencing used immunoSEQ multiplex PCR; TCRdb keeps in-frame clones, though not all of them. The table has some 120,000 clones, 75% to 90% seen once; the top ten hold around 18%. Material for sequencing was peripheral blood. Receptors were obtained from a woman in her forties or fifties who had recovered from COVID-19.

This clone was counted a single time. This chain links TRBV19 with TRBJ2-1; a weak D match, TRBD1 (6 bases). The CDR3 contains 15 residues. V dropped 6 bases and J dropped 5 bases, with 17 bases sitting between them. Germline CDR1 and CDR2: LNHDA and SQIVND (reference sequence). The CDR3 DNA reads as TGTGCCAGTAGACTCGGACAGATGGTTCACAATGAGCAGTTCTTC. It codes for CASRLGQMVHNEQFF.

This clone was seen at least ten times. The chain combines TRBV2 with TRBJ1-5, with a tentative D call TRBD1 (5 bases). Trimming shortened V by 8 bases and J by 7 bases, and 12 bases separated the two germline ends. Germline CDR1 is SNHLY and CDR2 is FYNNEI. This CDR3 has 12 residues. CDR3 sequence (DNA): TGTGCCAGCGGCAGGGATATACAGCCCCAGCATTTT. Its translation: CASGRDIQPQHF.

The CDR3 protein is CASSYSEGTLGYTF. In DNA form, the CDR3 reads TGTGCCAGCAGTTACTCAGAGGGCACCCTAGGCTACACCTTC. The J gene is TRBJ1-2, the V gene TRBV6-5; D is unclear. The CDR3 has 14 residues. Germline CDR1 and CDR2: MNHEY and SVGAGI. Trimming stripped 0 bases from V and 8 bases from J, with 13 bases between.

The CDR3: CASSTRLSPSNYEQYF. The CDR3 DNA is TGTGCCAGCAGTACCCGCTTGAGTCCTTCCAACTACGAGCAGTACTTC. The genes are TRBV5-6 and TRBJ2-7; D is ambiguous. The CDR3 runs 16 residues. Germline assignment: CDR1 SGHDT and CDR2 YYEEEE. V was trimmed by 5 bases and J by 3 bases, leaving 21 bases between them.

The chain is built from TRBV14 and TRBJ2-7; the match to TRBD2 covers 10 bases. The CDR3 spans 16 residues. J gave up 1 base and V 5 bases, and 8 bases lay outside the gene matches. CDR1 and CDR2 (germline): SGHDN, FVKESK. CDR3 protein: CASSTGTSVKSYEQYF. In nucleotides, the CDR3 is TGTGCCAGCAGCACGGGGACTAGCGTAAAATCCTACGAGCAGTACTTC.

This clone was seen just once. The CDR3 spells CASTAVLTGYQPQHF. CDR3 DNA sequence: TGTGCCAGTACCGCAGTATTGACAGGGTATCAGCCCCAGCATTTT. V and J are TRBV19 and TRBJ1-5, with 7 bases that match TRBD1. The CDR3 length is 15 residues. The germline V gene encodes CDR1 LNHDA and CDR2 SQIVND (reference sequence). Trimming cost V 7 bases and J 5 bases; bases outside gene matches: 11.

The chain combines TRBV18 with TRBJ2-7; TRBD1 is a possible D gene (5 bases). The CDR3 loop spans 14 amino acids. With 2 bases removed from V and 3 bases from J, the gap between germline ends came to 11 bases. From germline, CDR1 is KGHSH and CDR2 LQKENI. This chain's CDR3 is CASSPIAQDYEQYF. The CDR3 DNA reads as TGTGCCAGCTCACCAATCGCACAGGACTACGAGCAGTACTTC.

In the case of this clone: The sample contains more than one DNA sequence encoding this CDR3. The V and J genes are TRBV29-1 and TRBJ2-5, with 8 bases fitting TRBD1. Germline-derived CDR1 and CDR2 are SQVTM and ANQGSEA. The trim removed 5 bases at V and 5 bases at J, leaving 4 bases unmatched. The CDR3 sequence is 12 residues long. Here the CDR3 reads CSVTGGRETQYF. The DNA of the CDR3 is TGCAGCGTTACAGGGGGTCGGGAGACCCAGTACTTC.

The chain links TRBV7-7 to TRBJ2-2; D gene unclear. CDR3 length equals 12 residues. The V and J ends lost 2 bases and 7 bases respectively, with 5 bases between them. From germline, CDR1 is SSHAT and CDR2 FNYEAQ (reference sequence). The CDR3 protein is CASSLSGGELFF. The CDR3 bases are TGTGCCAGCAGCTTATCGGGCGGGGAGCTGTTTTTT. Combining the CDR3 with reference TRBV7-7 and TRBJ2-2 gives the whole variable domain GAGVSQSPRYKVTKRGQDVTLRCDPISSHATLYWYQQALGQGPEFLTYFNYEAQPDKSGLPSDRFSAERPEGSISTLTIQRTEQRDSAMYRCASSLSGGELFFGEGSRLTVL.

V is TRBV7-3 and J is TRBJ1-2; the match to TRBD1 covers 9 bases. The germline V gene encodes CDR1 SGHTA and CDR2 FQGTGA. With 5 bases clipped from V and 8 bases from J, the junction kept 9 bases outside the gene matches. The CDR3 sequence is 14 residues long. The CDR3 here is CASSPQGASFGYTF. Here the CDR3 DNA reads TGTGCCAGCAGCCCACAGGGGGCCTCTTTCGGCTACACCTTC.

This clone was observed many times. This rearrangement joins TRBV11-2 to TRBJ1-2; D perhaps matches TRBD1 (5 bases). This CDR3 spans 16 amino acids. V lost 4 bases and J 2 bases, leaving 17 bases between the germline ends. Looked up from germline, CDR1 is SGHAT and CDR2 is FQNNGV. CDR3 DNA sequence: TGTGCCAGCAGCTCTCAGGGCCAACGAAGGAACTATGGCTACACCTTC. Protein sequence: CASSSQGQRRNYGYTF.

The chain carries TRBV7-3 and TRBJ1-1, with 9 bases identical to TRBD1. Germline CDR1 is SGHTA and CDR2 is FQGTGA. The CDR3 runs 14 residues. V was pared by 5 bases and J by 5 bases, with 6 bases of the junction left unmatched. DNA for the CDR3: TGTGCCAGCAGCCGACAGGGGGGAAAGACTGAAGCTTTCTTT. Its translation is CASSRQGGKTEAFF.

The chain carries TRBV19 and TRBJ2-3; 11 bases align to TRBD2. This CDR3 has 17 residues. Germline V gives CDR1 LNHDA, CDR2 SQIVND (reference sequence). With 6 bases clipped from V and 1 base from J, the junction kept 9 bases outside the gene matches. The CDR3 here is CASSIIKTSGGTDTQYF. In DNA, the CDR3 is TGTGCCAGTAGCATAATTAAGACTAGCGGGGGCACAGATACGCAGTATTTT.

This sequence joins TRBV2 and TRBJ1-1; D remains ambiguous. The CDR3 length is 15 residues. V lost 4 bases and J lost 0, with 12 bases in between. Germline lookup yields CDR1 SNHLY and CDR2 FYNNEI. The CDR3 loop reads CASSADGRLNTEAFF. CDR3 nucleotides: TGTGCCAGCAGTGCTGACGGCAGGCTGAACACTGAAGCTTTCTTT. The whole variable domain, remainder taken from reference TRBV2 and TRBJ1-1, is EPEVTQTPSHQVTQMGQEVILRCVPISNHLYFYWYRQILGQKVEFLVSFYNNEISEKSEIFDDQFSVERPDGSNFTLKIRSTKLEDSAMYFCASSADGRLNTEAFFGQGTRLTVV.

The sample holds one count of this clone. This rearrangement joins TRBV24-1 to TRBJ2-3, with 10 positions matching TRBD2. Germline assignment: CDR1 KGHDR and CDR2 SFDVKD. The trim removed 3 bases at V and 6 bases at J, leaving 17 bases unmatched. The CDR3 is 19 amino acids. The CDR3 here is CATSDGLPSSGRAVDTQYF. The CDR3 DNA is TGTGCCACCAGTGATGGTCTCCCCTCGAGCGGGAGGGCCGTCGATACGCAGTATTTT.

The chain carries TRBV7-8 and TRBJ1-6; the match to TRBD1 covers 9 bases. From germline, CDR1 is SGHVS and CDR2 FQNEAQ. The CDR3 runs to 17 residues. V was clipped by 10 bases and J by 8 bases; unmatched bases: 18. CDR3 amino acids: CATTSSNMGQGYSPLHF. The CDR3 DNA reads TGTGCCACCACGAGCTCGAATATGGGACAGGGCTATTCACCCCTCCACTTT. Filled out from reference TRBV7-8 and TRBJ1-6, the complete variable domain reads GAGVSQSPRYKVAKRGQDVALRCDPISGHVSLFWYQQALGQGPEFLTYFQNEAQLDKSGLPSDRFFAERPEGSVSTLKIQRTQQEDSAVYLCATTSSNMGQGYSPLHFGNGTRLTVT.

The chain combines TRBV5-1 with TRBJ1-1, with D perhaps matching TRBD1 (5 bases). V shed 4 bases and J shed 0 bases, with 10 bases lying between them. From germline, CDR1 is SGHRS and CDR2 YFSETQ. This CDR3 is 14 amino acids long. CDR3 loop: CASSLGGVNTEAFF. In DNA form, the CDR3 reads TGCGCCAGCAGCCTCGGGGGTGTGAACACTGAAGCTTTCTTT. The full variable domain, rest sourced from reference TRBV5-1 and TRBJ1-1, is KAGVTQTPRYLIKTRGQQVTLSCSPISGHRSVSWYQQTPGQGLQFLFEYFSETQRNKGNFPGRFSGRQFSNSRSEMNVSTLELGDSALYLCASSLGGVNTEAFFGQGTRLTVV.

The CDR3 loop is CASGTGDTYEQYF. The CDR3 DNA is TGTGCCAGCGGGACAGGCGACACCTACGAGCAGTACTTC. The chain employs TRBV9 and TRBJ2-7; 8 bases match TRBD1. Per germline, CDR1 SGDLS and CDR2 YYNGEE. CDR3 length: 13 residues. With V trimmed by 7 bases and J by 2 bases, 5 bases remained unmatched. The full variable domain, completed using reference TRBV9 and TRBJ2-7, is DSGVTQTPKHLITATGQRVTLRCSPRSGDLSVYWYQQSLDQGLQFLIQYYNGEERAKGNILERFSAQQFPDLHSELNLSSLELGDSALYFCASGTGDTYEQYFGPGTRLTVT.

The chain employs TRBV7-2 and TRBJ2-1, with D tentatively TRBD1 (5 bases). Germline CDR1 SGHTA, CDR2 FQGNSA. The CDR3 runs to 12 residues. The V end was cut by 6 bases, the J end by 10 bases, with 13 bases between. The CDR3 sequence: CASRPDSEEQFF. In DNA form, the CDR3 reads TGTGCCAGCAGACCTGACAGCGAAGAGCAGTTCTTC.

The chain employs TRBV7-9 and TRBJ1-2; 8 bases are shared with TRBD1. The germline CDR1 and CDR2 sequences are SEHNR and FQNEAQ (reference sequence). CDR3 length: 14 residues. The junction had 5 bases not matched to a gene; V was cut back by 1 base and J by 7 bases. CDR3 protein: CASSLEGQGGGYTF. The CDR3 bases are TGTGCCAGCAGCTTAGAAGGACAGGGTGGTGGCTACACCTTC.

The V gene is TRBV2, the J gene TRBJ2-3, with TRBD2 as a possible D gene (5 bases). Germline assignment: CDR1 SNHLY and CDR2 FYNNEI. This CDR3 region has 14 residues. V lost 8 bases, J lost 2 bases, and 14 bases lay in between. CDR3 residues: CASLEESYTDTQYF. CDR3 coding DNA: TGTGCCAGCCTGGAGGAGTCCTACACAGATACGCAGTATTTT. The full variable domain, with the rest looked up from reference TRBV2 and TRBJ2-3, is EPEVTQTPSHQVTQMGQEVILRCVPISNHLYFYWYRQILGQKVEFLVSFYNNEISEKSEIFDDQFSVERPDGSNFTLKIRSTKLEDSAMYFCASLEESYTDTQYFGPGTRLTVL.